One sample yielded the 30 T cell receptor beta chains listed below, sequenced in a study of T cells in Graves' hyperthyroidism and ophthalmopathy. Amplification targeted TCR beta CDR3 regions from RNA transcripts. In the first-round RT-PCR of the TCR CDR3, the HTBI primer set was used. TCRdb re-called the multiplex PCR reads through MiXCR, storing one row per CDR3 protein. The repertoire holds about 560,000 distinct CDR3 sequences, over 15% seen once, with around a sixth in the top ten. Input material: blood. These receptors were obtained from a young woman with Graves' hyperthyroidism.

In this sample, this clonotype turned up once. The V and J genes are TRBV29-1 and TRBJ2-1; a weak D match, TRBD1 (6 bases). The V end was cut by 4 bases, the J end by 4 bases, with 8 bases between. CDR1 and CDR2 from the germline V gene are SQVTM and ANQGSEA. The CDR3 is 12 amino acids. In DNA form, the CDR3 reads TGCAGCGTTGCTCAGGGGTACAATGAGCAGTTCTTC. Its protein product is CSVAQGYNEQFF.

This chain connects TRBV12-3 or TRBV12-4 to TRBJ2-1; perhaps TRBD1 as D (5 bases). Trimming cost V 7 bases and J 3 bases, with 10 bases left between them. CDR3 length: 13 amino acids. CDR3 in amino acids: CASKLDNYNEQFF. As DNA, the CDR3 is TGTGCCAGCAAATTGGACAACTACAATGAGCAGTTCTTC.

This clonotype came up a few times. V is TRBV28 and J is TRBJ2-5; perhaps TRBD1 as D (5 bases). Germline V CDR1 and CDR2: MDHEN, SYDVKM. Between the trimmed V and J ends, which lost 5 bases and 2 bases, there was a span of 21 bases. CDR3 length equals 17 residues. In nucleotides, the CDR3 is TGTGCCAGCAGTAAGACAGCGAGTAGCCCCATTCAAGAGACCCAGTACTTC. Its protein is CASSKTASSPIQETQYF.

A few counts support this clonotype. This sequence joins TRBV2 and TRBJ2-7; the D gene could be TRBD1 or TRBD2 (5 bases each). Trimming cost V 6 bases and J 3 bases, with 12 bases left between them. Germline assignment: CDR1 SNHLY and CDR2 FYNNEI. There are 13 residues in the CDR3. In DNA form, the CDR3 reads TGTGCCAGCAGAAAAGGGGAGAACTACGAGCAGTACTTC. It specifies CASRKGENYEQYF. Looking up the rest from reference TRBV2 and TRBJ2-7 gives the full variable domain: EPEVTQTPSHQVTQMGQEVILRCVPISNHLYFYWYRQILGQKVEFLVSFYNNEISEKSEIFDDQFSVERPDGSNFTLKIRSTKLEDSAMYFCASRKGENYEQYFGPGTRLTVT.

This chain links TRBV27 with TRBJ2-1; D ambiguous. This CDR3 has 15 residues. Per the germline V gene, CDR1 is MNHEY and CDR2 is SMNVEV (reference sequence). The germline V and J ends were trimmed by 5 bases and 4 bases, with 15 bases remaining between them. The DNA for the CDR3 is TGTGCCAGCAGTCTCGGCAGCCCCGGGTACAATGAGCAGTTCTTC. Amino acids: CASSLGSPGYNEQFF.

This chain joins TRBV12-3 or TRBV12-4 and TRBJ2-1, with 8 bases identical to TRBD1. The V gene end was trimmed by 4 bases and the J gene end by 7 bases; junction bases not matched to a gene: 18. The CDR3 extends over 18 amino acids. The CDR3 protein is CASSSHRGVAAGDNEQFF. The CDR3 nucleotides are TGTGCCAGCAGTTCCCACAGGGGGGTAGCGGCCGGCGATAATGAGCAGTTCTTC.

As regards this clonotype: Compared with germline, one end of the junction differs, possibly owing to a read error. V is TRBV27 and J is TRBJ2-5; a possible D gene is TRBD1 (6 bases). Germline CDR1 MNHEY, CDR2 SMNVEV (reference sequence). This CDR3 is 13 amino acids long. In DNA, the CDR3 is TGTGCCAGCAGCTTACACCCTGGACAGTCTATCCACTTC. This codes for CASSLHPGQSIHF.

This sequence joins TRBV20-1 and TRBJ2-5; a weak D match, TRBD2 (7 bases). Germline CDR1 DFQATT, CDR2 SNEGSKA (reference sequence). V was pared by 4 bases and J by 4 bases, with 19 bases between. The CDR3 sequence is 15 residues long. DNA for the CDR3: TGCAGTGCTACCTCGGAGGGGGGGGCCCGAGAGACCCAGTACTTC. Protein: CSATSEGGARETQYF.

This clonotype was picked up many times. The chain joins TRBV2 to TRBJ1-4; D gene ambiguous. The CDR3 contains 15 residues. Germline V gene sequence: CDR1 SNHLY, CDR2 FYNNEI. Trimming cost V 6 bases and J 5 bases, with 16 bases left between them. The CDR3 sequence: CASRAIESHNEKLFF. The CDR3, as DNA: TGTGCCAGCAGGGCCATAGAGAGTCACAATGAAAAACTGTTTTTT. Based on the CDR3 plus reference TRBV2 and TRBJ1-4, the full variable domain is EPEVTQTPSHQVTQMGQEVILRCVPISNHLYFYWYRQILGQKVEFLVSFYNNEISEKSEIFDDQFSVERPDGSNFTLKIRSTKLEDSAMYFCASRAIESHNEKLFFGSGTQLSVL.

Details on this clonotype: This may be a read error: a much more frequent sequence differs by one nucleotide. The gene calls are TRBV20-1 and TRBJ2-3; 11 bases agree with TRBD2. Germline CDR1 is DFQATT and CDR2 is SNEGSKA (reference sequence). The CDR3 loop spans 17 amino acids. The CDR3 is CNARESRTSGSTDTQYF. CDR3 bases: TGCAATGCTAGAGAGTCCCGGACTAGCGGGAGCACAGATACGCAGTATTTT.

With respect to this clonotype: A read error may be the cause here, since a much bigger clone is one base away. The chain employs TRBV13 and TRBJ2-7; TRBD1 or TRBD2 may be the D gene (6 bases each). There are 14 residues in the CDR3. Trimming took off 7 bases at V and 5 bases at J, with 18 bases between the two ends. Per germline, CDR1 PRHDT and CDR2 FYEKMQ (reference sequence). Here the CDR3 reads CASTRGHHPHEQYF. In DNA form, the CDR3 reads TGTGCCAGCACTCGGGGGCATCACCCCCACGAGCAGTACTTC.

V gene TRBV7-9 combines with J gene TRBJ1-6; tentative D call: TRBD1 (6 bases). The germline gives CDR1 SEHNR, CDR2 FQNEAQ (reference sequence). The CDR3 is made up of 17 amino acids. The ends were cut back, 2 bases at V and 7 bases at J, with 18 bases in the middle. CDR3 residues: CASSLRGDGGRNSPLHF. The CDR3 bases are TGTGCCAGCAGCTTACGCGGGGACGGGGGGCGGAATTCACCCCTCCACTTT.

This clonotype has only a few counts. The chain is built from TRBV2 and TRBJ1-2; D ambiguous. V lost 7 bases and J lost 5, with 17 bases in between. The CDR3 spans 14 residues. CDR1 and CDR2 from the germline V gene are SNHLY and FYNNEI. The CDR3 DNA reads as TGTGCCAGCACCCCGGCGGGGTTACAGTATGGCTACACCTTC. Protein product: CASTPAGLQYGYTF.

This clonotype has a count of ten or more. The chain carries TRBV11-2 and TRBJ2-7, with TRBD2 matching over 10 bases. J was trimmed by 3 bases and V by 1 base; bases with no gene match: 6. CDR3 length: 16 residues. Germline-derived CDR1 and CDR2 are SGHAT and FQNNGV. As DNA, the CDR3 is TGTGCCAGCAGCTTAGTTGTAGGGACTAGCGTCTACGAGCAGTACTTC. Translated: CASSLVVGTSVYEQYF.

This clonotype was recorded at least ten times. This chain joins TRBV6-5 and TRBJ1-5; D unclear. Looked up from germline, CDR1 is MNHEY and CDR2 is SVGAGI. Trimming cost V 0 bases and J 11 bases, with 11 bases left between them. The CDR3 spans 13 residues. Here the CDR3 DNA reads TGTGCCAGCAGTTACTCGTATTCTAGTACCCAGCATTTT. This codes for CASSYSYSSTQHF.

This clonotype was seen more than once but under ten times. The genes are TRBV4-1 and TRBJ1-1; D might be TRBD1 (6 bases). This CDR3 comprises 16 residues. Trimming removed 4 bases from V and 4 bases from J, with 19 bases in between. The germline V gene has CDR1 MGHRA and CDR2 YSYEKL. CDR3 DNA sequence: TGCGCCAGCAGCCCCCCAAGGGCCCAGGGGCTCACTGAAGCTTTCTTT. The encoded protein is CASSPPRAQGLTEAFF.

This clonotype was seen a few times. The CDR3 sequence is CASSQWGTGKNQPQHF. The DNA of the CDR3 is TGTGCCAGTAGCCAATGGGGGACAGGCAAGAATCAGCCCCAGCATTTT. The rearrangement links TRBV19 to TRBJ1-5, with 8 bases aligning to TRBD1. The junction had 11 bases not matched to a gene; V was cut back by 6 bases and J by 4 bases. The CDR3 length is 16 residues. CDR1 LNHDA and CDR2 SQIVND come from the germline V gene (reference sequence).

This clonotype was recorded a few times. The CDR3 bases are TGTGCCAGCAGTTTTTTAGGGGGGCTGTATGGCTACACCTTC. It specifies CASSFLGGLYGYTF. The rearrangement links TRBV27 to TRBJ1-2; weak D call: TRBD1 (6 bases). From germline, CDR1 is MNHEY and CDR2 SMNVEV (reference sequence). V lost 3 bases and J lost 5, with 13 bases in between. The CDR3 totals 14 residues.

In DNA form, the CDR3 reads TGTGCCAGCAGTGAAAAGCAAGAAGATACGCAGTATTTT. Translated, it gives CASSEKQEDTQYF. The V and J genes are TRBV6-4 and TRBJ2-3; no firm D call. Germline V gives CDR1 MRHNA, CDR2 SNTAGT. V shed 3 bases and J shed 5 bases, with 9 bases lying between them. The CDR3 runs 13 residues.

This clonotype has a count of ten or more. The chain combines TRBV28 with TRBJ2-7; TRBD2 aligns across 11 bases. The length of the CDR3 is 16 residues. After removal of 6 bases from V and 4 bases from J, the junction contained 11 bases not matched to a gene. The V gene's germline CDR1 is MDHEN and CDR2 SYDVKM. This chain's CDR3 is CASRHPGTSGFYEQYF. The DNA of the CDR3 is TGTGCCAGCAGACACCCCGGGACTAGCGGTTTTTACGAGCAGTACTTC.

V is TRBV6-6 and J is TRBJ1-4; 9 nucleotides align to TRBD1. CDR3 length equals 15 residues. Trimming took 2 bases from V and 7 from J; bases not matched to a gene: 5. Per the germline V gene, CDR1 is MNHNY and CDR2 is SVGAGI (reference sequence). CDR3: CASSYGGQGSEKLFF. CDR3 bases: TGTGCCAGCAGTTACGGGGGACAGGGTAGTGAAAAACTGTTTTTT.

This clonotype was detected a few times. In nucleotides, the CDR3 is TGTGCCAGCAGTTACTCTCGGGGACAGGGCTATGGCTACACCTTC. It specifies CASSYSRGQGYGYTF. V and J are TRBV6-5 and TRBJ1-2; 9 nucleotides agree with TRBD1. The V and J ends lost 0 bases and 4 bases, in that order; junction bases with no gene match: 3. The CDR3 is 15 residues long. Looked up from germline, CDR1 is MNHEY and CDR2 is SVGAGI.

This clonotype was recorded a few times. The rearrangement uses TRBV5-1 and TRBJ2-7; possible D gene TRBD2, 6 bases. There are 14 residues in the CDR3. V lost 3 bases, J lost 3 bases, and 13 bases lay in between. CDR1 and CDR2 from the germline V gene are SGHRS and YFSETQ. The chain's CDR3 is CASSSRGNHYEQYF. DNA of the CDR3: TGCGCCAGCAGCTCCCGGGGGAATCACTACGAGCAGTACTTC.

At least ten counts were recorded for this clonotype. The chain uses TRBV7-2 and TRBJ2-7; TRBD1 agrees at 10 bases. This CDR3 is 16 amino acids long. The trim removed 5 bases at V and 4 bases at J, leaving 11 bases unmatched. Germline CDR1 reads SGHTA; CDR2 reads FQGNSA. This chain's CDR3 is CASSAKIGTGEYEQYF. The CDR3 DNA is TGTGCCAGCAGCGCCAAGATCGGGACAGGGGAATACGAGCAGTACTTC.

J is TRBJ2-3 and V is TRBV5-1; 8 bases align to TRBD2. The germline gives CDR1 SGHRS, CDR2 YFSETQ. The V gene end was trimmed by 4 bases and the J gene end by 3 bases; junction bases not matched to a gene: 13. The CDR3 runs 17 residues. In DNA, the CDR3 is TGCGCCAGCAGCCCGCCTCGGGAGGGCCAAAAAACAGATACGCAGTATTTT. Translated, it gives CASSPPREGQKTDTQYF.

Regarding this clonotype: The junction does not match germline at one end; this may be a read error. The gene calls are TRBV7-7 and TRBJ2-5, with D possibly TRBD2 on 7 matching bases. CDR1 and CDR2 from the germline V gene are SSHAT and FNYEAQ (reference sequence). The length of the CDR3 is 15 residues. The DNA for the CDR3 is TGTGCTAGCAGCTTAGGCGGGGGCCGGGGAGAGACCCAGTACTTC. It yields the protein CASSLGGGRGETQYF.

This clonotype was detected ten times or more. The rearrangement joins TRBV7-2 to TRBJ1-2, with 7 positions matching TRBD1. The CDR3 extends over 15 amino acids. Germline V gene data show CDR1 as SGHTA and CDR2 as FQGNSA. V gave up 4 bases and J gave up 4 bases; unmatched junction bases: 9. The CDR3 DNA reads TGTGCCAGCAGCTCAGCCAGGGGGAGGGCCTATGGCTACACCTTC. Its translation is CASSSARGRAYGYTF. The full variable domain, with the rest looked up from reference TRBV7-2 and TRBJ1-2, is GAGVSQSPSNKVTEKGKDVELRCDPISGHTALYWYRQSLGQGLEFLIYFQGNSAPDKSGLPSDRFSAERTGGSVSTLTIQRTQQEDSAVYLCASSSARGRAYGYTFGSGTRLTVV.

This clonotype was found many times. The chain links TRBV7-9 to TRBJ2-2, with D maybe TRBD2 (5 bases). This CDR3 is 15 amino acids long. Germline lookup yields CDR1 SEHNR and CDR2 FQNEAQ (reference sequence). V lost 1 base and J 7 bases, leaving 13 bases between the germline ends. CDR3 loop: CASSLESGIDGELFF. The CDR3 DNA is TGTGCCAGCAGCTTAGAGTCGGGGATCGACGGGGAGCTGTTTTTT.

The chain carries TRBV2 and TRBJ1-5; D uncertain. Germline V CDR1 and CDR2: SNHLY, FYNNEI. The V end lost 4 bases, the J end lost 4 bases, and 8 bases lay between the germline ends. CDR3 size: 13 residues. CDR3 sequence reads: CASSVRWNQPQHF. The CDR3 DNA reads TGTGCCAGCAGTGTTCGGTGGAATCAGCCCCAGCATTTT.

This clonotype showed up many times. The chain couples TRBV18 to TRBJ1-3; D gene uncertain. From germline, CDR1 is KGHSH and CDR2 LQKENI. The V end lost 3 bases, the J end lost 8 bases, and 17 bases lay between the germline ends. The CDR3 length is 15 residues. Here the CDR3 reads CASSPYDVGVDTIYF. CDR3 DNA: TGTGCCAGCTCACCTTACGATGTCGGAGTGGACACCATATATTTT.